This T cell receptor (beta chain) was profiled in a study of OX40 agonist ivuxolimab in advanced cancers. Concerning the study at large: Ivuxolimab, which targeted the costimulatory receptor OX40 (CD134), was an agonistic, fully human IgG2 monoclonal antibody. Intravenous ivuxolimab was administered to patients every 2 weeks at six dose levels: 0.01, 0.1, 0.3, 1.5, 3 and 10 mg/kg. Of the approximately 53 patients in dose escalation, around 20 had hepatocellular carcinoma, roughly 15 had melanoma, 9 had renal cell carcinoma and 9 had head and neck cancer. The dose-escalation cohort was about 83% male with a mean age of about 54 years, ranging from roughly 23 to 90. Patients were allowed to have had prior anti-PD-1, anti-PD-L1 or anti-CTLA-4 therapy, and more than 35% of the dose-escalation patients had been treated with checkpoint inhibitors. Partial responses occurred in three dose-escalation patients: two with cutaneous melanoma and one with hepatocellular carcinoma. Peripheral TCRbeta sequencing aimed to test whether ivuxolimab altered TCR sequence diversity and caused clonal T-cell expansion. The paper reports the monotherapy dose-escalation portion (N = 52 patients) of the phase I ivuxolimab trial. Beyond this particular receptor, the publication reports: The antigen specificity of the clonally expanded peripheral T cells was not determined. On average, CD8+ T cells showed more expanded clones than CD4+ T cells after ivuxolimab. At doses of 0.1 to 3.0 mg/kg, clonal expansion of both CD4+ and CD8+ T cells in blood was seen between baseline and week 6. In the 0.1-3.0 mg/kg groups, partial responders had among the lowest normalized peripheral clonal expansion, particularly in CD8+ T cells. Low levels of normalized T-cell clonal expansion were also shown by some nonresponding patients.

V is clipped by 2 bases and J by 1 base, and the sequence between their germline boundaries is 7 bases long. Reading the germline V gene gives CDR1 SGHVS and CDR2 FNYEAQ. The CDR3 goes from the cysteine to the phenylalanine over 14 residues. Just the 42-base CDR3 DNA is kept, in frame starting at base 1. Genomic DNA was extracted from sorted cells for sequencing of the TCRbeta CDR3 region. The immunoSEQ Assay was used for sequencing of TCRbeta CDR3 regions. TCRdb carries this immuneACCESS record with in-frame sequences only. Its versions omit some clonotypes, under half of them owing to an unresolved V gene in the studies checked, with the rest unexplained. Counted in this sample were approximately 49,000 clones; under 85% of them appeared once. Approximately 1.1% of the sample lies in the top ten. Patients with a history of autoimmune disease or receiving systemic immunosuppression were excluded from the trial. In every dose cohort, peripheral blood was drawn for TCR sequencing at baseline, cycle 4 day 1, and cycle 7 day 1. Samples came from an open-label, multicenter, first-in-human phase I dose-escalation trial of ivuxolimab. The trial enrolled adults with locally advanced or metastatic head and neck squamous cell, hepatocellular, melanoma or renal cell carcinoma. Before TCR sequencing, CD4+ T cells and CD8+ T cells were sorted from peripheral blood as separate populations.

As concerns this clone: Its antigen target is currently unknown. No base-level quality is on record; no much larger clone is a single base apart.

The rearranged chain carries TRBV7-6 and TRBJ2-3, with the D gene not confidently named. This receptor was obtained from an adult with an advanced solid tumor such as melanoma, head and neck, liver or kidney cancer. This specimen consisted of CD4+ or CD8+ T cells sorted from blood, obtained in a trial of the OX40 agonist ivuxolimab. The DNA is TGTGCCAGCAGCTTACTGACTCGCACAGATACGCAGTATTTT. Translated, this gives CASSLLTRTDTQYF. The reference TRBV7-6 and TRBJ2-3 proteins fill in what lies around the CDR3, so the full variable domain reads GAGVSQSPRYKVTKRGQDVALRCDPISGHVSLYWYRQALGQGPEFLTYFNYEAQQDKSGLPNDRFSAERPEGSISTLTIQRTEQRDSAMYRCASSLLTRTDTQYFGPGTRLTVL.